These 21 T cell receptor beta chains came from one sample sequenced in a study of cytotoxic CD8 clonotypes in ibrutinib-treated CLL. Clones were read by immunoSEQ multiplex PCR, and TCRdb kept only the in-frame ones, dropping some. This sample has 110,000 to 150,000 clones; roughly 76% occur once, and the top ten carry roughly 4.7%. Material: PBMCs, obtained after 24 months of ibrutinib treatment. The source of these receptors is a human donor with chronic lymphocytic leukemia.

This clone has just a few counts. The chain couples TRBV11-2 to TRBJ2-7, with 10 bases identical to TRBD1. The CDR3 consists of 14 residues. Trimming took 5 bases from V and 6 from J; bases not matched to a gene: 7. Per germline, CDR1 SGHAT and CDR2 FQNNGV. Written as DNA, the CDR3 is TGTGCCAGCAGCCCCCCCGGGACAGGGGCCGAGCAGTACTTC. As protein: CASSPPGTGAEQYF.

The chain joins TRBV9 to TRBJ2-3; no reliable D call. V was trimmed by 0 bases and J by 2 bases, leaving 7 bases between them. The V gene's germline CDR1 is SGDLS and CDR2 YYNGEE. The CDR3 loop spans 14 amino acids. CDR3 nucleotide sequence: TGTGCCAGCAGCGTAGAGGGCCCCACAGATACGCAGTATTTT. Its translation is CASSVEGPTDTQYF.

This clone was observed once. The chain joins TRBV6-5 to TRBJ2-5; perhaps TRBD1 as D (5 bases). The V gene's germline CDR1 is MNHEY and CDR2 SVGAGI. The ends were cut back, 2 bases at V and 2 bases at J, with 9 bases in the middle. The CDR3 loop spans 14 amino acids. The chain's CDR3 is CASSYGAAQETQYF. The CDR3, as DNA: TGTGCCAGCAGTTACGGGGCAGCTCAAGAGACCCAGTACTTC.

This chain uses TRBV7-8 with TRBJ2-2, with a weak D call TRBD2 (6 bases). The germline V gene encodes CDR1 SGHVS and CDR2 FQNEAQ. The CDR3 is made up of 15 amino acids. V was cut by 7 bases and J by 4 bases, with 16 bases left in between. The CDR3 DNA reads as TGTGCCAGCACCCCCATTGGGGGGAGCACCGGGGAGCTGTTTTTT. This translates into CASTPIGGSTGELFF.

The CDR3 DNA reads TGTGCCAGCAGCTTAGTAGGCAGGGCGGTTCAGCCCCAGCATTTT. This encodes CASSLVGRAVQPQHF. The chain carries TRBV7-2 and TRBJ1-5, with D maybe TRBD1 (5 bases). The germline CDR1 and CDR2 sequences are SGHTA and FQGNSA. The CDR3 is 15 amino acids. V dropped 1 base and J dropped 6 bases, with 13 bases sitting between them. Full variable domain (rest looked up from reference TRBV7-2 and TRBJ1-5): GAGVSQSPSNKVTEKGKDVELRCDPISGHTALYWYRQSLGQGLEFLIYFQGNSAPDKSGLPSDRFSAERTGGSVSTLTIQRTQQEDSAVYLCASSLVGRAVQPQHFGDGTRLSIL.

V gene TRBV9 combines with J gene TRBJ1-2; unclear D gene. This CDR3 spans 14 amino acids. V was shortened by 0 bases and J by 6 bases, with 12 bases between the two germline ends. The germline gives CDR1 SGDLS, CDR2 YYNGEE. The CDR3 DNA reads TGTGCCAGCAGCGTAGCCCCCACCGGGGATGGCTACACCTTC. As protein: CASSVAPTGDGYTF. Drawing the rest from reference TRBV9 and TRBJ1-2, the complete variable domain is DSGVTQTPKHLITATGQRVTLRCSPRSGDLSVYWYQQSLDQGLQFLIQYYNGEERAKGNILERFSAQQFPDLHSELNLSSLELGDSALYFCASSVAPTGDGYTFGSGTRLTVV.

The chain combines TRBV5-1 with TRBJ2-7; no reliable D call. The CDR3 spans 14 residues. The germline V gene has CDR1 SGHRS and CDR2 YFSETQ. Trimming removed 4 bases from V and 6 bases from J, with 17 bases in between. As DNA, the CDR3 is TGCGCCAGCAGCCCCGGACCCGATTCCGGCGAGCAGTACTTC. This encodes CASSPGPDSGEQYF.

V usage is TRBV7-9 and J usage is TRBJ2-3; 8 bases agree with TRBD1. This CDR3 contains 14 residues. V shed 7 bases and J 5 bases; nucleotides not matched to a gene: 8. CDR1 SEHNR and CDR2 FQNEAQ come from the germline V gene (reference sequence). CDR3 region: CASTDRGPQDTQYF. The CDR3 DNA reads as TGTGCCAGCACCGACAGGGGCCCCCAAGATACGCAGTATTTT. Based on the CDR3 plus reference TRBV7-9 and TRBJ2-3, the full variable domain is DTGVSQNPRHKITKRGQNVTFRCDPISEHNRLYWYRQTLGQGPEFLTYFQNEAQLEKSRLLSDRFSAERPKGSFSTLEIQRTEQGDSAMYLCASTDRGPQDTQYFGPGTRLTVL.

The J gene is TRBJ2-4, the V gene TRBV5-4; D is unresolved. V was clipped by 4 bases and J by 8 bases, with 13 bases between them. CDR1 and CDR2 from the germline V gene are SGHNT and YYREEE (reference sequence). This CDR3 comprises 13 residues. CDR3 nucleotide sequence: TGTGCCAGCAGCCCGGGCGGTGTGGACATTCAGTACTTC. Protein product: CASSPGGVDIQYF.

This chain's CDR3 is CASRGNRAPNSPLHF. Written as DNA, the CDR3 is TGTGCCAGCAGAGGAAACCGGGCCCCCAATTCACCCCTCCACTTT. This sequence joins TRBV2 and TRBJ1-6; D is uncertain. The CDR3 spans 15 residues. CDR1 SNHLY and CDR2 FYNNEI come from the germline V gene. Trimming pared 6 bases from V and 7 bases from J, leaving 16 bases between. The whole variable domain, filled in from reference TRBV2 and TRBJ1-6, reads EPEVTQTPSHQVTQMGQEVILRCVPISNHLYFYWYRQILGQKVEFLVSFYNNEISEKSEIFDDQFSVERPDGSNFTLKIRSTKLEDSAMYFCASRGNRAPNSPLHFGNGTRLTVT.

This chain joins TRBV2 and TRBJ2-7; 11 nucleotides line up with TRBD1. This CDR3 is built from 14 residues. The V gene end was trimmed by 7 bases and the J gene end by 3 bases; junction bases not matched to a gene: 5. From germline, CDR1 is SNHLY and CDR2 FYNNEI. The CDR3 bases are TGTGCCAGCACCTGGACAGGGGGCGGCTACGAGCAGTACTTC. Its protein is CASTWTGGGYEQYF.

The CDR3 spells CASTPRGSPYEQYF. As DNA, the CDR3 is TGTGCCAGCACCCCTAGAGGCAGCCCCTACGAGCAGTACTTC. This chain joins TRBV7-3 and TRBJ2-7; D is unclear. Between the trimmed V and J ends, which lost 7 bases and 2 bases, there was a span of 15 bases. Germline V gene data show CDR1 as SGHTA and CDR2 as FQGTGA. The CDR3 totals 14 residues.

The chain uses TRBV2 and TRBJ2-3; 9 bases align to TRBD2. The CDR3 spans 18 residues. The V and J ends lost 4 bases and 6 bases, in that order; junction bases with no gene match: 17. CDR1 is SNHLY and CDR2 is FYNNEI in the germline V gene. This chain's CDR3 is CASSASPSGTPPGDTQYF. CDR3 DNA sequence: TGTGCCAGCAGTGCCTCCCCTAGCGGGACCCCCCCAGGGGATACGCAGTATTTT.

The CDR3: CSGGPKNIQYF. The CDR3 bases are TGCAGTGGTGGGCCTAAAAACATTCAGTACTTC. This chain connects TRBV20-1 to TRBJ2-4; D is uncertain. CDR3 length: 11 amino acids. Germline V gene data show CDR1 as DFQATT and CDR2 as SNEGSKA (reference sequence). Trimming removed 7 bases at V and 4 bases at J, with 8 bases between.

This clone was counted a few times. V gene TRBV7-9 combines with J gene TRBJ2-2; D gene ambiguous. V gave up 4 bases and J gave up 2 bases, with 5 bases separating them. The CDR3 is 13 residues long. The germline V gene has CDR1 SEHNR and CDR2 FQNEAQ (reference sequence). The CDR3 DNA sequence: TGTGCCAGCAGCTCCCCCAACACCGGGGAGCTGTTTTTT. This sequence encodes CASSSPNTGELFF.

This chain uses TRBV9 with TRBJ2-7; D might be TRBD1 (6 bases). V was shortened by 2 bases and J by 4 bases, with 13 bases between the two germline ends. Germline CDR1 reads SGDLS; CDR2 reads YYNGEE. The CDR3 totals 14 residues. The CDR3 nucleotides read TGTGCCAGCAGCGTTTCCCCTCAGGGGTACGAGCAGTACTTC. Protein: CASSVSPQGYEQYF. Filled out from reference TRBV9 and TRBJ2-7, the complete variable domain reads DSGVTQTPKHLITATGQRVTLRCSPRSGDLSVYWYQQSLDQGLQFLIQYYNGEERAKGNILERFSAQQFPDLHSELNLSSLELGDSALYFCASSVSPQGYEQYFGPGTRLTVT.

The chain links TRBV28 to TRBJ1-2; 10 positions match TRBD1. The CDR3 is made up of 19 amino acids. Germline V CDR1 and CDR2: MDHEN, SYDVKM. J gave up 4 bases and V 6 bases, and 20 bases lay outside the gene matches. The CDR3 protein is CASRPALGDRGFGSYGYTF. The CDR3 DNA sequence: TGTGCCAGCAGGCCAGCCTTGGGGGACAGGGGTTTTGGGTCCTATGGCTACACCTTC.

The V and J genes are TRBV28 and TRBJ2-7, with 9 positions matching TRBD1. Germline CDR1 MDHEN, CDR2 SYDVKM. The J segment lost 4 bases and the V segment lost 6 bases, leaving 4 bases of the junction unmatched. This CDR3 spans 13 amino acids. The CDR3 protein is CASRSTGGYEQYF. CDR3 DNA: TGTGCCAGCAGGTCGACAGGGGGTTACGAGCAGTACTTC.

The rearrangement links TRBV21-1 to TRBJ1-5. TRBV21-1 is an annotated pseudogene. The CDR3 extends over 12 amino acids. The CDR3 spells CASNGRNQPQHF. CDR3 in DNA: TGTGCCAGCAACGGACGCAATCAGCCCCAGCATTTT.

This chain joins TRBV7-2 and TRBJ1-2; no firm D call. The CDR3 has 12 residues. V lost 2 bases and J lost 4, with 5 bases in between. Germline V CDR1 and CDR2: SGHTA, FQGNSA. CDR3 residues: CASSLTSYGYTF. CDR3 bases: TGTGCCAGCAGCTTAACGAGCTATGGCTACACCTTC. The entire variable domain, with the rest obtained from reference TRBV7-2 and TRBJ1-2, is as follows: GAGVSQSPSNKVTEKGKDVELRCDPISGHTALYWYRQSLGQGLEFLIYFQGNSAPDKSGLPSDRFSAERTGGSVSTLTIQRTQQEDSAVYLCASSLTSYGYTFGSGTRLTVV.

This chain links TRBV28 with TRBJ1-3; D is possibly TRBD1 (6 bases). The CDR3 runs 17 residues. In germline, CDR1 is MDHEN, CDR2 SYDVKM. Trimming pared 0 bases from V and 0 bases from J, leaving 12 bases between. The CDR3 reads CASSLWQGISSGNTIYF. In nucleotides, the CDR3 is TGTGCCAGCAGTTTATGGCAGGGGATAAGCTCTGGAAACACCATATATTTT.